This is a list of T cell receptor beta chains from one sample in a study of CXCR3-negative and CXCR3-positive naive CD8 T cells. TCRdb re-called the 5' RACE reads; every CDR3 protein appears as one record, without DNA. The sample holds 130,000 or so distinct CDR3 sequences. Specimen: naive CXCR3- CD8+ T cells from blood. These receptors came from a human donor in good health. Some clones in this sample may be carry-over from other donors' samples. Each CDR3 is given with its conserved first and last residue.

v_call	j_call	cdr3_aa
TRBV2	TRBJ1-2	CANTGQTANYGYTF
TRBV7-3	TRBJ2-7	CASSPAGDGYEQYF
TRBV6-2/TRBV6-3	TRBJ2-1	CASGRGNEQFF
TRBV19	TRBJ2-3	CASSIATRGVTTDTQYF
TRBV7-3	TRBJ2-7	CASSLYPGLSYEQYF
TRBV4-2	TRBJ1-5	CASSQEQGDSNQPQHF
TRBV10-3	TRBJ2-5	CAISEPGAEETQYF
TRBV9	TRBJ1-2	CASSVTGLRGDGYTF
TRBV5-1	TRBJ1-1	CASSLGAGAPTEAFF
TRBV28	TRBJ2-5	CASSLRTVQETQYF
TRBV29-1	TRBJ2-7	CSVVLAGYEQYF
TRBV19	TRBJ2-1	CASSIAGTSGTYEQFF
TRBV15	TRBJ2-7	CATSSARGPSYEQYF
TRBV29-1	TRBJ2-7	CSVPRTEGGPLVAEQYF
TRBV29-1	TRBJ2-3	CSGGVSGRTDTQYF
TRBV28	TRBJ1-2	CASSLTGRSGYTF
TRBV12-3/TRBV12-4	TRBJ2-1	CASSFYGSTDEQFF
TRBV12-3/TRBV12-4	TRBJ2-7	CASSLSGQLSSYEQYF
TRBV9	TRBJ2-2	CASSILSGGTNTGELFF
TRBV4-3	TRBJ2-7	CASSTDRGYEQYF
TRBV24-1	TRBJ2-1	CATSDLRAAGNEQFF
TRBV6-4	TRBJ2-7	CASSDSVWRTYEQYF
TRBV5-1	TRBJ2-2	CASSLTEPGLAGPTNTGELFF
TRBV7-6	TRBJ2-7	CASSSDRDSSYEQYF
TRBV29-1	TRBJ2-1	CSVGLAGGGGEQFF
TRBV5-6	TRBJ2-4	CASSLAFLRDIQYF
TRBV6-4	TRBJ2-7	CASTSGLAEYEQYF
TRBV10-3	TRBJ2-1	CAISQGGRSNEQFF
TRBV20-1	TRBJ2-7	CSARNTPGSGSSYEQYF
TRBV28	TRBJ2-7	CASSSPEPDRGSYEQYF
TRBV5-1	TRBJ2-1	CASSVDGGAYNEQFF
TRBV28	TRBJ2-3	CASVRASSTDTQYF
TRBV5-1	TRBJ1-1	CASSWGQGIANTEAFF
TRBV20-1	TRBJ2-6	CSATGDSGANVLTF
TRBV23-1	TRBJ2-7	CASNLPMGFSSYEQYF
TRBV7-8	TRBJ2-7	CASSLLAAVERAYYEQYF
TRBV4-3	TRBJ2-1	CASSRDSVRGGAYNEQFF
TRBV6-4	TRBJ2-6	CASSDRYREEPGASVLTF
TRBV6-5	TRBJ2-3	CASSFRRRDTQYF
TRBV25-1	TRBJ2-1	CASKTSGSLYNEQFF
TRBV7-9	TRBJ2-1	CASSPVPSYNEQFF
TRBV9	TRBJ2-5	CASSVVAGGALETQYF
TRBV7-9	TRBJ1-1	CASSPPDRPYTEAFF
TRBV29-1	TRBJ1-1	CSVGRQGASEAFF
TRBV6-5	TRBJ2-3	CASSYSNRITDTQYF
TRBV5-1	TRBJ2-2	CASSGLTGAPPGELFF
TRBV6-2/TRBV6-3	TRBJ2-1	CASSYGADGSLPNEQFF
TRBV7-2	TRBJ2-7	CASRVGSEQYF
TRBV7-9	TRBJ1-2	CASSFPLDRGGDGYTF
TRBV15	TRBJ2-7	CATSRDRTYEQYF